This TCR beta chain was captured in a study of shared clonotypes between healthy human individuals. A single count supports this clone. The sample carries other DNA sequences with the same CDR3. The method was immunoSEQ multiplex PCR; TCRdb's version includes in-frame clones alone and lacks a portion of them. The table lists 2 million or so clones, 85% to 95% of them singletons, with about 0.13% in the top ten. CDR3 length: 14 amino acids. V shed 4 bases and J shed 2 bases, with 11 bases lying between them. Per germline, CDR1 SGHRS and CDR2 YFSETQ. Sequencing used naive CD4+ T cells sorted from blood. As to subset: CD45RA+ positively selected. V and J are TRBV5-1 and TRBJ2-3; perhaps TRBD2 as D (5 bases). The sequence was collected from a man between 18 and 29 years old in good health. The CDR3: CASSPDSSTDTQYF. CDR3 in DNA: TGCGCCAGCAGCCCGGACTCCTCCACAGATACGCAGTATTTT.